This entry describes one T cell receptor (beta chain). This entry belongs to a study of blood T cell repertoires in COVID-19. Looking at the study overall: The samples span acute and convalescent COVID-19 from the United States, Italy and Spain. T cells, B-cell-depleted T cells, or PBMCs provided the cDNA or gDNA that served as material.

In germline, CDR1 is SGHRS, CDR2 YFSETQ. Trimming cost V 2 bases and J 7 bases; bases outside gene matches: 16. The CDR3 consists of 18 residues. Original methodology: How many nucleated cells were present was estimated from reference gene primer amplification. Some clones are missing from TCRdb's copy, which holds only in-frame ones; the method was immunoSEQ multiplex PCR. The V and J calls and clone size were taken over from that table, and D and trimming were inferred from the DNA. The repertoire has approximately 90,000 clones, almost 85% of them found once; the top ten carry approximately 1.2%. This chain uses TRBV5-1 with TRBJ2-2; 8 positions agree with TRBD2. The receptor was derived from a woman aged 80 or over with acute or convalescent COVID-19. The specimen sequenced was peripheral blood. CDR3 bases: TGCGCCAGCAGCTTAGCTCGGAGCGGGAGCAGGTTTATCGGGGAGCTGTTTTTT. This encodes CASSLARSGSRFIGELFF. Full variable domain (rest looked up from reference TRBV5-1 and TRBJ2-2): KAGVTQTPRYLIKTRGQQVTLSCSPISGHRSVSWYQQTPGQGLQFLFEYFSETQRNKGNFPGRFSGRQFSNSRSEMNVSTLELGDSALYLCASSLARSGSRFIGELFFGEGSRLTVL.